This entry describes one TCR beta chain. What it recognizes is unknown. Clones were sequenced by immunoSEQ multiplex PCR, and TCRdb holds only the in-frame ones, with some missing. The profile shows some 2.1 million clones, 93% of them singletons. The data belong to a study of shared clonotypes between healthy human individuals. About the research overall: Donor ages ranged 18 to 49 years: a couple of women, a few men.

Naive CD8 cells lacked CD45RO and underwent positive selection for CCR7, leaving out terminally differentiated effector memory CD45RA+ cells. None of the donors, who were healthy HIV-negative adults, had recently had acute infections or vaccinations. Findings and caveats of the study: Despite large depth, rarefaction showed incomplete sorted-subset sequencing. Only blood was sampled; tissue repertoires likely differ.

V shed 0 bases and J shed 6 bases, with 8 bases lying between them. The CDR3 covers 13 residues. Germline V gene sequence: CDR1 ENHRY, CDR2 SYGVKD. The receptor's source is a man in his late teens or twenties in good health. Some clones in this sample may be carry-over from other donors' samples. The rearrangement joins TRBV10-3 to TRBJ1-2; D gene unclear. The sequencing input was naive CD8+ T cells from PBMCs. The CDR3 nucleotides are TGTGCCATCAGTGAGTCAAAAACGGATGGCTACACCTTC. It specifies CAISESKTDGYTF.